This T cell receptor beta chain was observed in a study of monozygotic twins with inflammatory bowel disease. Germline V gene data show CDR1 as MGHDK and CDR2 as SYGVNS. The CDR3 is 11 amino acids. A remark on this clonotype: Its specificity is unknown.

TCRdb reprocessed the 5' RACE reads; each CDR3 protein has one entry and no DNA is given. In all, the sample yields approximately 400,000 distinct CDR3 sequences. Study observations and caveats: Relative clonotype sharing with others was diminished in IBD patients versus healthy twins, particularly with disease activity.

The sample consisted of blood. The sequence came from a human donor with ulcerative colitis or Crohn's disease, or a healthy co-twin of an affected twin (not recorded which). The chain links TRBV25-1 to TRBJ1-1; the D call of TRBD1 rests on TCRdb alone, since no DNA is present to check it. CDR3 residues: CASSRGWEAFF.